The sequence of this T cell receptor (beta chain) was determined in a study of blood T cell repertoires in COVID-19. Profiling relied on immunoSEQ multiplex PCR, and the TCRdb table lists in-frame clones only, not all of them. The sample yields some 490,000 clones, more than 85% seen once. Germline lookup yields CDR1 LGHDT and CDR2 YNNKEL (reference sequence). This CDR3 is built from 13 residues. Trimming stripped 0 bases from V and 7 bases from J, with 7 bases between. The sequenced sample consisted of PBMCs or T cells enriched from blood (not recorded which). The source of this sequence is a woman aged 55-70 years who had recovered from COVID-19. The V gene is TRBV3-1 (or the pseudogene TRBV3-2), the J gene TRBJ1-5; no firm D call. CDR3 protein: CASSQDTRQPQHF. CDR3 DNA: TGTGCCAGCAGCCAAGACACCAGACAGCCCCAGCATTTT.